This TCR beta chain appears in the sequencing data of a study of cytomegalovirus exposure and HLA in healthy donors. Overall study findings and caveats: Most TCR sequences were uncommon, yet certain public TCRs appeared in many donors.

Concerning this clone: Its target is not known.

13 Jbeta primers and 60 Vbeta primers were used for the PCR. Per the original data handling: In a later analysis, 79 million or so unique TCR beta chains included roughly 11 million shared by two or more donors. Produced via immunoSEQ multiplex PCR; TCRdb's table is partial and in-frame only. V and J calls and clone size follow that table, whereas D and trimming were derived from the DNA. The data hold 150,000 to 180,000 clones, with 65% to 85% observed a single time. The sequencing sample was made of PBMCs. The receptor's source is a man younger than 30 in good health and CMV-seronegative.

Here the CDR3 reads CASSFASGGGTGELFF. Here the CDR3 DNA reads TGTGCCAGCAGCTTTGCTAGCGGGGGTGGCACCGGGGAGCTGTTTTTT. The V and J genes are TRBV7-9 and TRBJ2-2, with 10 positions matching TRBD2. The CDR3 loop spans 16 amino acids. Unmatched junction bases numbered 5, after V lost 3 bases and J lost 4 bases. CDR1 and CDR2 (germline): SEHNR, FQNEAQ (reference sequence).